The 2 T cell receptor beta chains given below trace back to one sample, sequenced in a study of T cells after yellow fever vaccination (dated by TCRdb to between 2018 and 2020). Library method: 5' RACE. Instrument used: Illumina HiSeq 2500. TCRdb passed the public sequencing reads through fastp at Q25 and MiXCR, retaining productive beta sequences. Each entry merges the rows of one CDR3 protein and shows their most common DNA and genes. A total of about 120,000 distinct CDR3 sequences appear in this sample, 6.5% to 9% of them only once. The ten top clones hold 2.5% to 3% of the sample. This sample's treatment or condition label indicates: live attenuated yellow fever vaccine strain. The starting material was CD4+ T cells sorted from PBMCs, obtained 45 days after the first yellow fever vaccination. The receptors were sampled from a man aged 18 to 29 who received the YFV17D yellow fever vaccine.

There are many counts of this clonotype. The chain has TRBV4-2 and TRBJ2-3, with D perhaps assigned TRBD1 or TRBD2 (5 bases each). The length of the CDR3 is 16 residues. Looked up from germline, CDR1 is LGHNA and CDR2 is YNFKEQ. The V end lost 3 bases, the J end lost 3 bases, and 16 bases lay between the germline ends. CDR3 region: CASSQGRGQRTDTQYF. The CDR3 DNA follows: TGTGCCAGCAGCCAGGGTCGGGGCCAGCGAACAGATACGCAGTATTTT.

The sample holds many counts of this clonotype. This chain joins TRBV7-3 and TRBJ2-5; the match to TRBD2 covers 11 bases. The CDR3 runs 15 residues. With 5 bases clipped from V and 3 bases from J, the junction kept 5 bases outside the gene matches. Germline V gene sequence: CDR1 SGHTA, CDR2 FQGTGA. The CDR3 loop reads CASSPRLAGKETQYF. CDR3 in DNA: TGTGCCAGCAGCCCCAGACTAGCGGGGAAAGAGACCCAGTACTTC.